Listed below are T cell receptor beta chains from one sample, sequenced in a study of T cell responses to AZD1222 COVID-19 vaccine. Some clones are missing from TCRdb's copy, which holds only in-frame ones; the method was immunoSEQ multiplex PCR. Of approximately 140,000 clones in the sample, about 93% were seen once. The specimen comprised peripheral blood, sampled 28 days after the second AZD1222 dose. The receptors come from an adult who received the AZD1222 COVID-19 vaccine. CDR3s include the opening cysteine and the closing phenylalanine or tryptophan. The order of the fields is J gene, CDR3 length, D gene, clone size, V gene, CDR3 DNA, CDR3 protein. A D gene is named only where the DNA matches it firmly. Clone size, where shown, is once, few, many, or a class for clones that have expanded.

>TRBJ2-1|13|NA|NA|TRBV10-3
TGTGCCATGGAGCGGGACGGGGGCGGTGAGCAGTTCTTC
CAMERDGGGEQFF
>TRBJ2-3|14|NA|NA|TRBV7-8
TGTGCCAGCAGCTTAGGCGGGGACGAAGATACGCAGTATTTT
CASSLGGDEDTQYF
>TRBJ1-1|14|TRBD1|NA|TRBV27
TGTGCCAGCCGGGACAGGAGAGTAAACACTGAAGCTTTCTTT
CASRDRRVNTEAFF
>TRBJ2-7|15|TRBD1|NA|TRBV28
TGTGCCAGCAGTGCAATGACAGGGAGCTCCTACGAGCAGTACTTC
CASSAMTGSSYEQYF
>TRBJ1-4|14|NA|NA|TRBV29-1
TGCAGCGTTGCGATCCGGGCGGGGCTTGAAAAACTGTTTTTT
CSVAIRAGLEKLFF
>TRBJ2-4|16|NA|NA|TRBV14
TGTGCCAGCAGCCAAGTCTCCACGGAAGCCAAAAACATTCAGTACTTC
CASSQVSTEAKNIQYF
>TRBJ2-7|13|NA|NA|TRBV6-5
TGTGCCAGCACCCCCAATTCTGGCTACGAGCAGTACTTC
CASTPNSGYEQYF
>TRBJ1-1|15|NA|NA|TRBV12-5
TGTGCTAGTGGTTTGGTCGGAACGAGTAGGGGTGAAGCTTTCTTT
CASGLVGTSRGEAFF
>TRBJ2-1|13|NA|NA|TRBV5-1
TGCGCCAGCAGTTACTCGGGGAACAGTGAGCAGTTCTTC
CASSYSGNSEQFF
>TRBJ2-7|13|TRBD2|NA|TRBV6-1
TGTGCCAGCAGTGACGGGGGGAGCTACGAGCAGTACTTC
CASSDGGSYEQYF
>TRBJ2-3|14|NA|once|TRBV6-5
TGTGCCAGCAGCCGCTTACCCCTCACAGATACGCAGTATTTT
CASSRLPLTDTQYF
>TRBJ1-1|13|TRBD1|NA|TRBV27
TGTGCCAGCAGTGAACAGGGGCGGCAGTTAGCTTTCTTT
CASSEQGRQLAFF
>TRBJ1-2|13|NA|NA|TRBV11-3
TGTGCCAGCAGCCTTCGGGACGGATATGGCTACACCTTC
CASSLRDGYGYTF
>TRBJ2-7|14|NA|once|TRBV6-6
TGTGCCAGCAGTTTCGAACTACGAGGGGACGAGCAGTACTTC
CASSFELRGDEQYF
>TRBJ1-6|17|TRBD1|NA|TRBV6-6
TGTGCCAGCAGTCCGATCCTCGGACAGGGTTATAATTCACCCCTCCACTTT
CASSPILGQGYNSPLHF
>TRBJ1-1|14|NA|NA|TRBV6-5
TGTGCCAGCAGATCGGAGGGCGCGGGCACTGAAGCTTTCTTT
CASRSEGAGTEAFF
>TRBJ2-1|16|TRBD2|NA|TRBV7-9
TGTGCCAGCAGCTTGGGACTAGCGGGAAACTACAATGAGCAGTTCTTC
CASSLGLAGNYNEQFF
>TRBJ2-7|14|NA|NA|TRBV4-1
TGCGCCAGCAGCCAAGTAACGGGCTCCTACGAGCAGTACTTC
CASSQVTGSYEQYF
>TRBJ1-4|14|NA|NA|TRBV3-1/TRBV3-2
TGTGCCAGCAGCCAAGATCAATCGAGAACTGTTATGTTTTTT
CASSQDQSRTVMFF
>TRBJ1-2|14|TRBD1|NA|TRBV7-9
TGTGCCAGCAGCGTCTCCGGGACAGTCTATGGCTACACCTTC
CASSVSGTVYGYTF
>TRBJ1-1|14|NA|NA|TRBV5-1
TGCGCCAGCAGCTTAGCCGGGGGCTACACTGAAGCTTTCTTT
CASSLAGGYTEAFF
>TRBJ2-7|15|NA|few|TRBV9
TGTGCCAGCAGCGTGCGGGGCGGTAGCTCCTACGAGCAGTACTTC
CASSVRGGSSYEQYF
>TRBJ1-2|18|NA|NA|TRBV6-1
TGTGCCAGCAGTGGGACAGTGAGTTCCAACGCGGGTAACTATGGCTACACCTTC
CASSGTVSSNAGNYGYTF
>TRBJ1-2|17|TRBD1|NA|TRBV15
TGTGCCACCAGCAGAGAAGTATTTCAGGGCAGGGGGAATGGCTACACCTTC
CATSREVFQGRGNGYTF
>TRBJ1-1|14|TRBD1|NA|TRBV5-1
TGCGCCAGTCAACCGGGACAGCAGAACACTGAAGCTTTCTTT
CASQPGQQNTEAFF
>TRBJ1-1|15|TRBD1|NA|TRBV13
TGTGCCAGCAGCTTAGGGACAGGGGGCGGCACTGAAGCTTTCTTT
CASSLGTGGGTEAFF
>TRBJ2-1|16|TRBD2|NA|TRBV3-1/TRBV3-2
TGTGCCAGCAGCCAAGCCGAAAGCGGGGCCTACAATGAGCAGTTCTTC
CASSQAESGAYNEQFF
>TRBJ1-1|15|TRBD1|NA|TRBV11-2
TGTGCCAGCAGCTTAAGGGAGGGGGCTCACACTGAAGCTTTCTTT
CASSLREGAHTEAFF
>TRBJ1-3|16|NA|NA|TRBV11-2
TGTGCCAGCAGCTCGCGGACAGAATACTCTGGAAACACCATATATTTT
CASSSRTEYSGNTIYF
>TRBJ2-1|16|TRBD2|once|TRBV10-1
TGCGCCAGCAGTGAGTCAATCGGGAGGCCGTACAATGAGCAGTTCTTC
CASSESIGRPYNEQFF
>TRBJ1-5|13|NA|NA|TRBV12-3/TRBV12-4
TGTGCCAGCAGTTTCTTAGGGGAAGGGCCCCAGCATTTT
CASSFLGEGPQHF
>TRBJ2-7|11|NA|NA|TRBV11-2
TGTGCCAGCAGCTTCTTGGGGGAGCAGTACTTC
CASSFLGEQYF
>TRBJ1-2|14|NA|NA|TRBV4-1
TGCGCCAGCAGCCATTCCGACAGCCGGCATGGCTACACCTTC
CASSHSDSRHGYTF
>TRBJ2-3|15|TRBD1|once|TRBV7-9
TGTGCCAGCAGCTTAGACAGGGGACGCACAGATACGCAGTATTTT
CASSLDRGRTDTQYF
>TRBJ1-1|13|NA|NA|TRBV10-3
TGTGCCATCAGTTCCATGCCGAACACTGAAGCTTTCTTT
CAISSMPNTEAFF
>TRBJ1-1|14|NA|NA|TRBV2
TGTGCCAGCAGTGCGGACAACGTGAACACTGAAGCTTTCTTT
CASSADNVNTEAFF
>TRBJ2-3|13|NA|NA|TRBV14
TGTGCCAGCAGCCTTCAGGGAGCAGATACGCAGTATTTT
CASSLQGADTQYF
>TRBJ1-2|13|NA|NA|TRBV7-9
TGTGCCAGCAGCCCCCAGGGCCCCTATGGCTACACCTTC
CASSPQGPYGYTF
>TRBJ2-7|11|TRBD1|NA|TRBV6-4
TGTGCCAGCAGTGCGACAGGGGTGCAGTACTTC
CASSATGVQYF
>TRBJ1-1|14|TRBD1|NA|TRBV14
TGTGCCAGCAGCAAGGGACAGTTGAACACTGAAGCTTTCTTT
CASSKGQLNTEAFF
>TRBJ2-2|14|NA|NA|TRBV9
TGTGCCAGCAGCGTTTTAAGGGGCACCGGGGAGCTGTTTTTT
CASSVLRGTGELFF
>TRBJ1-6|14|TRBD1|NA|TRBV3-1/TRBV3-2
TGTGCCAGCAGAGGGGGCATCGCCAATTCACCCCTCCACTTT
CASRGGIANSPLHF
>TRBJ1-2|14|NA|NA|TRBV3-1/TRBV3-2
TGTGCCAGCAGCCAAGCGGCGGGAGGGGGTGGCTACACCTTC
CASSQAAGGGGYTF
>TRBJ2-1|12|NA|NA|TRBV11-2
TGTGCCAGCAGAACCTCCGGACCTGAGCAGTTCTTC
CASRTSGPEQFF
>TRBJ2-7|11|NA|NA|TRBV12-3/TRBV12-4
TGTGCCAGCAGTTTCCACTACGAGCAGTACTTC
CASSFHYEQYF
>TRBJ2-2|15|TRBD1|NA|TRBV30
TGTGCCTGGAGTAGGACAGGGACCAACACCGGGGAGCTGTTTTTT
CAWSRTGTNTGELFF
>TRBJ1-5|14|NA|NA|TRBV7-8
TGTGCCAGCAGCTTATCGGTTTACAATCAGCCCCAGCATTTT
CASSLSVYNQPQHF
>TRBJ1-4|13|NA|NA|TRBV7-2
TGTGCCAGCAGCTTAGAGGGAAGAGAAAAACTGTTTTTT
CASSLEGREKLFF
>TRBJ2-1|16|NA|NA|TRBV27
TGTGCCAGCAGTTTATGGTCTAGCGTCTCCTACAATGAGCAGTTCTTC
CASSLWSSVSYNEQFF
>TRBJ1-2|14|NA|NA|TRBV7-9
TGTGCCAGCAGCTTAGGGGGGGCCGGGTATGGCTACACCTTC
CASSLGGAGYGYTF
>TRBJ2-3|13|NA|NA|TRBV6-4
TGTGCCAGCAGTGACTCTCGGGGGGATACGCAGTATTTT
CASSDSRGDTQYF
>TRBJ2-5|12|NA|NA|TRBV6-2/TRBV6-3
TGTGCCAGCAGTTACTCTCCCGAGACCCAGTACTTC
CASSYSPETQYF